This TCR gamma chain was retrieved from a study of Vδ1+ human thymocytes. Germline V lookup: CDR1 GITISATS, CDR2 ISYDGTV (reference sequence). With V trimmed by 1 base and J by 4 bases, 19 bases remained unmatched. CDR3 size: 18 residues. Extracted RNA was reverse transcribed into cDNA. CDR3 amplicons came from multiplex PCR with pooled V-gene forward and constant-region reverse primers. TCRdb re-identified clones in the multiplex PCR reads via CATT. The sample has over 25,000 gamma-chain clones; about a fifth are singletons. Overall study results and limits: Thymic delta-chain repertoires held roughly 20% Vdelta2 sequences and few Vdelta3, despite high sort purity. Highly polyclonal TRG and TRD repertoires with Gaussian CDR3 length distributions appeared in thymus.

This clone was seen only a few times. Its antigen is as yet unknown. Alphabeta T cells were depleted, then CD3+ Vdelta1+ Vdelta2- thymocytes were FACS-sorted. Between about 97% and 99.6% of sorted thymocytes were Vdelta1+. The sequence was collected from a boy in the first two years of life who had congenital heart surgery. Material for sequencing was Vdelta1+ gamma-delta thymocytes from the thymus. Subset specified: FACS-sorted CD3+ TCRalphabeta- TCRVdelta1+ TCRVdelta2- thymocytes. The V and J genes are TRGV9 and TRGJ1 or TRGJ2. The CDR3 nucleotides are TGTGCCTTGTGGGAGGTAACTCATGTGGGGACCCTCTATTATAAGAAACTCTTT. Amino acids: CALWEVTHVGTLYYKKLF.